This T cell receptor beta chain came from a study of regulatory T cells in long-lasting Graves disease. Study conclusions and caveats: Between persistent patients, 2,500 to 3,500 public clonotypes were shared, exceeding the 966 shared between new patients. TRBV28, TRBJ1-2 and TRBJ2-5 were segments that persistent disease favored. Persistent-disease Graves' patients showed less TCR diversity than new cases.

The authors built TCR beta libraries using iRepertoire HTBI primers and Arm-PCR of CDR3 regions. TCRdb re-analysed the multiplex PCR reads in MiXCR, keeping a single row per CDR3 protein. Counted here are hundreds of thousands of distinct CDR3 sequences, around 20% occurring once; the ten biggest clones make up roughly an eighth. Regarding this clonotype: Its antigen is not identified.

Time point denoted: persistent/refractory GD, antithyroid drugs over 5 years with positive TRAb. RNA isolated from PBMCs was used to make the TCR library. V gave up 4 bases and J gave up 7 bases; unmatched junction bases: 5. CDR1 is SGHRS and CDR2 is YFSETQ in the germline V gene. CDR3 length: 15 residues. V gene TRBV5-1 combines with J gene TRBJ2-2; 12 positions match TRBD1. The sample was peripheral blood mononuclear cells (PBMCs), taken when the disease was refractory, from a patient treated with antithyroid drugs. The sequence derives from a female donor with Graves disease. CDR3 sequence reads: CASSHGTGGGGELFF. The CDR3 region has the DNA TGCGCCAGCAGCCACGGGACAGGGGGCGGCGGGGAGCTGTTTTTT. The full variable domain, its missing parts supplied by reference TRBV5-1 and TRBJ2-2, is KAGVTQTPRYLIKTRGQQVTLSCSPISGHRSVSWYQQTPGQGLQFLFEYFSETQRNKGNFPGRFSGRQFSNSRSEMNVSTLELGDSALYLCASSHGTGGGGELFFGEGSRLTVL.